This TCR beta chain comes out of a study of blood T cell repertoires in COVID-19. Study details: From the United States, Italy and Spain came samples of acute and convalescent COVID-19. Sample material is recorded as cDNA or gDNA derived from T cells, B-cell-depleted T cells, or PBMCs.

The CDR3 spans 19 residues. V lost 5 bases and J lost 0, with 23 bases in between. Germline V gene data show CDR1 as SGHTA and CDR2 as FQGNSA. In the original analysis: Amplification from reference gene primers served as the basis for estimated nucleated cell counts. Clones were sequenced by immunoSEQ multiplex PCR, and TCRdb holds only the in-frame ones, with some missing. That table supplies the V and J calls and clone size; D and trimming were determined from the DNA. This sample yields some 140,000 clones, of which roughly 91% are seen a single time; roughly a sixth belongs to the top ten. The chain has TRBV7-2 and TRBJ1-3; possible D gene TRBD1, 5 bases. Specimen: peripheral blood. The source is a man aged 50-60 years with active or convalescent COVID-19. The CDR3 is CASSPMGRVSIFSGNTIYF. Written as DNA, the CDR3 is TGTGCCAGCAGCCCCATGGGCAGGGTTTCCATCTTCTCTGGAAACACCATATATTTT.